These 7 T cell receptor beta chains were all obtained from the same sample, sequenced in a study of T cells in Graves' hyperthyroidism and ophthalmopathy. Amplification of TCR beta CDR3 regions was performed using RNA transcripts as template. HTBI primers were employed in a first-round RT-PCR of the TCR CDR3. In TCRdb, the multiplex PCR reads were re-called with MiXCR into one record per CDR3 protein. The sample consists of 560,000 or so distinct CDR3 sequences, 46% of them appearing once. Sequencing was carried out using peripheral blood or thyroid tissue (not recorded which). Receptors originate from a woman aged 18-30 years with Graves' hyperthyroidism.

This clonotype was seen more than once but under ten times. The gene calls are TRBV7-3 and TRBJ2-5; D is uncertain. CDR3 length: 13 amino acids. CDR1 and CDR2 (germline): SGHTA, FQGTGA. With 4 bases removed from V and 2 bases from J, the gap between germline ends came to 8 bases. The CDR3 nucleotides are TGTGCCAGCAGCTATGGCAGACAAGAGACCCAGTACTTC. Protein sequence: CASSYGRQETQYF.

In the case of this clonotype: A much bigger clone sits one base away, suggesting this may be a read error. The V call is TRBV7-9, the J call TRBJ2-6; D ambiguous. Gene TRBJ1-2 matches the end of the DNA better, so the J call may be wrong. Germline CDR1 is SEHNR and CDR2 is FQNEAQ (reference sequence). The CDR3 is 11 amino acids. The CDR3 coding sequence is TGTACCAGCAGCTTAAATACTGGCTACACCTTC. This codes for CTSSLNTGYTF.

Of note for this clonotype: One end of the junction is discordant with germline, which a read error may explain. The gene calls are TRBV24-1 and TRBJ2-5; the match to TRBD2 covers 7 bases. The germline V gene has CDR1 KGHDR and CDR2 SFDVKD. There are 13 residues in the CDR3. CDR3 protein: CAIGRGEKEIQYF. In nucleotides, the CDR3 is TGTGCCATCGGACGGGGGGAGAAAGAGATCCAGTACTTC.

About this clonotype: This may be a read error, as it is one base from a much larger clone. This chain links TRBV10-3 with TRBJ1-1; tentative D call: TRBD1 (6 bases). Germline CDR1 and CDR2: ENHRY and SYGVKD. The CDR3 has 16 residues. Trimming took off 1 base at V and 4 bases at J, with 16 bases between the two ends. CDR3 in DNA: TGTGCCATCAGTGAGTACAGGGAGGGCGTTGCCACTGAAGCTTTCTTT. Residues: CAISEYREGVATEAFF.

This chain joins TRBV7-3 and TRBJ2-2; 12 bases map to TRBD2. Germline lookup yields CDR1 SGHTA and CDR2 FQGTGA. The ends lost 6 bases at V and 0 bases at J; junction bases unmatched: 14. CDR3 length: 20 amino acids. This CDR3 reads CASRPPPGLAGRANTGELFF. The CDR3 DNA follows: TGTGCCAGCAGACCGCCCCCGGGACTAGCGGGTCGCGCGAACACCGGGGAGCTGTTTTTT. Complete variable domain (other parts from reference TRBV7-3 and TRBJ2-2): GAGVSQTPSNKVTEKGKYVELRCDPISGHTALYWYRQSLGQGPEFLIYFQGTGAADDSGLPNDRFFAVRPEGSVSTLKIQRTERGDSAVYLCASRPPPGLAGRANTGELFFGEGSRLTVL.

V is TRBV7-9 and J is TRBJ2-3; D not certain. The V and J ends lost 5 bases and 0 bases respectively, with 9 bases between them. Per germline, CDR1 SEHNR and CDR2 FQNEAQ (reference sequence). This CDR3 contains 14 residues. In DNA form, the CDR3 reads TGTGCCAGCAGCGCGGACCTTAGCACAGATACGCAGTATTTT. Protein: CASSADLSTDTQYF.

This sequence joins TRBV12-3 or TRBV12-4 and TRBJ1-6, with unresolved D. The CDR3 totals 14 residues. V was pared by 4 bases and J by 10 bases, with 14 bases between. The DNA for the CDR3 is TGTGCCAGCAGTTCCACATTAGCCTACTCACCCCTCCACTTT. Amino acids: CASSSTLAYSPLHF.